Shown below are 14 T cell receptor beta chains from a single sample sequenced in a study of T cells after posttransplantation cyclophosphamide. Produced via immunoSEQ multiplex PCR; TCRdb's table is partial and in-frame only. The record shows about 950 clones for this sample, with no singletons present. A marrow graft followed busulfan-fludarabine conditioning, with cyclophosphamide on days +3 and +4. The sample here was PBMCs, taken after allogeneic stem cell transplant with posttransplant cyclophosphamide. The receptors come from a male patient aged 25-45 years who received an allogeneic stem cell transplant from a related donor, was CMV-positive, and had no GVHD. Some of the T cells might come from the graft donor.

This clone is medium-sized in the sample. CDR3: CATSEQDNYGYTF. The CDR3 DNA is TGTGCCACCAGTGAACAGGATAACTATGGCTACACCTTC. V and J are TRBV24-1 and TRBJ1-2; D perhaps matches TRBD1 (5 bases). The CDR3 runs to 13 residues. V lost 4 bases and J lost 1, with 6 bases in between. Per germline, CDR1 KGHDR and CDR2 SFDVKD.

This clone qualifies as medium-sized. The rearrangement joins TRBV9 to TRBJ2-1; 10 bases match TRBD2. V shed 3 bases and J 3 bases; nucleotides not matched to a gene: 3. Germline V gene lookup returns CDR1 SGDLS and CDR2 YYNGEE. This CDR3 region has 15 residues. As DNA, the CDR3 is TGTGCCAGCAGCGGCACTAGCGGGATCTACAATGAGCAGTTCTTC. Its protein product is CASSGTSGIYNEQFF.

This clone counts as medium-sized (0.01 to 0.1%). V and J are TRBV9 and TRBJ1-1, with D possibly being TRBD1 (6 bases). Germline V lookup: CDR1 SGDLS, CDR2 YYNGEE. V lost 0 bases and J lost 1, with 10 bases in between. This CDR3 region has 15 residues. This CDR3 is CASSVVQGQNTEAFF. The CDR3 DNA sequence: TGTGCCAGCAGCGTAGTGCAGGGACAGAACACTGAAGCTTTCTTT. The entire variable domain, with the rest obtained from reference TRBV9 and TRBJ1-1, is as follows: DSGVTQTPKHLITATGQRVTLRCSPRSGDLSVYWYQQSLDQGLQFLIQYYNGEERAKGNILERFSAQQFPDLHSELNLSSLELGDSALYFCASSVVQGQNTEAFFGQGTRLTVV.

This clone rates as large. J is TRBJ2-7 and V is TRBV11-1; no clear D gene. V lost 5 bases, J lost 3 bases, and 8 bases lay in between. The CDR3 extends over 12 amino acids. Germline V gives CDR1 SGHAT, CDR2 FQDESV (reference sequence). The CDR3 DNA reads TGTGCCAGCAGCCTCCCGTTCTACGAGCAGTACTTC. This translates into CASSLPFYEQYF.

This clone was observed at least ten times. A much larger clone differs from this one at a single base, so this may be a read error. The chain combines TRBV19 with TRBJ2-7; D is possibly TRBD2 (6 bases). Trimming left V 6 bases short and J 0 bases short, with 15 bases between. The length of the CDR3 is 15 residues. The germline V gene has CDR1 LNHDA and CDR2 SQIVND (reference sequence). CDR3 nucleotides: TGTGCCAGTAGGCCTCGACCGGGACTCTCCTACGAGCAGTACTTC. This encodes CASRPRPGLSYEQYF.

This clone is labeled medium-sized. The rearrangement uses TRBV6-2 or TRBV6-3 and TRBJ2-7; D is unclear. This CDR3 contains 12 residues. V dropped 5 bases and J dropped 2 bases, with 7 bases sitting between them. In germline, CDR1 is MNHEY, CDR2 SVGEGT. The CDR3 is CASSPYTYEQYF. DNA of the CDR3: TGTGCCAGCAGTCCCTATACCTACGAGCAGTACTTC.

This clone was detected many times. The genes are TRBV20-1 and TRBJ2-4; the D is unclear. From germline, CDR1 is DFQATT and CDR2 SNEGSKA (reference sequence). This CDR3 has 10 amino acids. V dropped 4 bases and J dropped 8 bases, with 6 bases sitting between them. For the CDR3, the DNA is TGCAGTGCTACCCGGGACATTCAGTACTTC. Its protein product is CSATRDIQYF.

This clone is medium-sized in the sample. The rearrangement links TRBV11-2 to TRBJ2-2; D gene uncertain. Trimming cost V 5 bases and J 2 bases, with 21 bases left between them. The germline V gene encodes CDR1 SGHAT and CDR2 FQNNGV. CDR3 size: 18 residues. CDR3 nucleotide sequence: TGTGCCAGCAGCGCACGGAACGAGCGACTGATTAACACCGGGGAGCTGTTTTTT. It encodes CASSARNERLINTGELFF.

In its sample, this clone ranks as medium-sized. The chain uses TRBV4-2 and TRBJ2-3, with TRBD2 matching 12 bases. V trimming: 0 bases; J trimming: 4 bases; junction bases outside the gene matches: 5. The CDR3 has 17 amino acids. Germline V gene sequence: CDR1 LGHNA, CDR2 YNFKEQ. This chain's CDR3 is CASSQEVASGGADTQYF. The CDR3 DNA follows: TGTGCCAGCAGCCAAGAAGTAGCTAGCGGGGGGGCAGATACGCAGTATTTT.

This clone is classed as medium-sized. V gene TRBV12-3 or TRBV12-4 combines with J gene TRBJ2-7; 8 nucleotides match TRBD1. The CDR3 sequence is 16 residues long. V was clipped by 4 bases and J by 4 bases; unmatched bases: 12. CDR3 in DNA: TGTGCCAGCAGTTCCTTAGGACAGGGCGTCTGGTACGAGCAGTACTTC. Translation gives CASSSLGQGVWYEQYF.

By frequency in the sample, this clone is medium-sized. This sample includes further DNA sequences coding for the same CDR3. CDR3 amino acids: CASSLVGGSNQPQHF. The CDR3 region has the DNA TGCGCCAGCAGCTTGGTGGGGGGGAGCAATCAGCCCCAGCATTTT. The rearrangement joins TRBV5-1 to TRBJ1-5; tentative D call: TRBD1 (5 bases). Germline lookup yields CDR1 SGHRS and CDR2 YFSETQ. V dropped 0 bases and J dropped 1 base, with 8 bases sitting between them. This CDR3 spans 15 amino acids.

In its sample, this clone ranks as medium-sized. The CDR3 coding sequence is TGCGCCAGCAGCCAAATTGACAGAACCTACGAGCAGTACTTC. Amino acids: CASSQIDRTYEQYF. The J gene is TRBJ2-7, the V gene TRBV5-1; TRBD1 is a possible D gene (5 bases). The V end lost 4 bases, the J end lost 2 bases, and 13 bases lay between the germline ends. The CDR3 runs 14 residues. Germline assignment: CDR1 SGHRS and CDR2 YFSETQ.

By its share, this clone is medium-sized. V is TRBV10-3 and J is TRBJ2-7; D is unclear. The germline V gene encodes CDR1 ENHRY and CDR2 SYGVKD. The germline V and J ends were trimmed by 3 bases and 0 bases, with 6 bases remaining between them. CDR3 length equals 13 residues. The CDR3 region has the DNA TGTGCCATCAGTGACACCTACTCCTACGAGCAGTACTTC. As protein: CAISDTYSYEQYF.

By share of the sample, this clone is medium-sized. J is TRBJ2-1 and V is TRBV4-3, with D perhaps matching TRBD2 (6 bases). The CDR3 totals 15 residues. Trimming pared 1 base from V and 8 bases from J, leaving 15 bases between. Germline V gene lookup returns CDR1 LGHNA and CDR2 YSLEER. CDR3 sequence reads: CASSQAQTSNHEQFF. In DNA, the CDR3 is TGCGCCAGCAGCCAAGCCCAGACTAGTAACCATGAGCAGTTCTTC.